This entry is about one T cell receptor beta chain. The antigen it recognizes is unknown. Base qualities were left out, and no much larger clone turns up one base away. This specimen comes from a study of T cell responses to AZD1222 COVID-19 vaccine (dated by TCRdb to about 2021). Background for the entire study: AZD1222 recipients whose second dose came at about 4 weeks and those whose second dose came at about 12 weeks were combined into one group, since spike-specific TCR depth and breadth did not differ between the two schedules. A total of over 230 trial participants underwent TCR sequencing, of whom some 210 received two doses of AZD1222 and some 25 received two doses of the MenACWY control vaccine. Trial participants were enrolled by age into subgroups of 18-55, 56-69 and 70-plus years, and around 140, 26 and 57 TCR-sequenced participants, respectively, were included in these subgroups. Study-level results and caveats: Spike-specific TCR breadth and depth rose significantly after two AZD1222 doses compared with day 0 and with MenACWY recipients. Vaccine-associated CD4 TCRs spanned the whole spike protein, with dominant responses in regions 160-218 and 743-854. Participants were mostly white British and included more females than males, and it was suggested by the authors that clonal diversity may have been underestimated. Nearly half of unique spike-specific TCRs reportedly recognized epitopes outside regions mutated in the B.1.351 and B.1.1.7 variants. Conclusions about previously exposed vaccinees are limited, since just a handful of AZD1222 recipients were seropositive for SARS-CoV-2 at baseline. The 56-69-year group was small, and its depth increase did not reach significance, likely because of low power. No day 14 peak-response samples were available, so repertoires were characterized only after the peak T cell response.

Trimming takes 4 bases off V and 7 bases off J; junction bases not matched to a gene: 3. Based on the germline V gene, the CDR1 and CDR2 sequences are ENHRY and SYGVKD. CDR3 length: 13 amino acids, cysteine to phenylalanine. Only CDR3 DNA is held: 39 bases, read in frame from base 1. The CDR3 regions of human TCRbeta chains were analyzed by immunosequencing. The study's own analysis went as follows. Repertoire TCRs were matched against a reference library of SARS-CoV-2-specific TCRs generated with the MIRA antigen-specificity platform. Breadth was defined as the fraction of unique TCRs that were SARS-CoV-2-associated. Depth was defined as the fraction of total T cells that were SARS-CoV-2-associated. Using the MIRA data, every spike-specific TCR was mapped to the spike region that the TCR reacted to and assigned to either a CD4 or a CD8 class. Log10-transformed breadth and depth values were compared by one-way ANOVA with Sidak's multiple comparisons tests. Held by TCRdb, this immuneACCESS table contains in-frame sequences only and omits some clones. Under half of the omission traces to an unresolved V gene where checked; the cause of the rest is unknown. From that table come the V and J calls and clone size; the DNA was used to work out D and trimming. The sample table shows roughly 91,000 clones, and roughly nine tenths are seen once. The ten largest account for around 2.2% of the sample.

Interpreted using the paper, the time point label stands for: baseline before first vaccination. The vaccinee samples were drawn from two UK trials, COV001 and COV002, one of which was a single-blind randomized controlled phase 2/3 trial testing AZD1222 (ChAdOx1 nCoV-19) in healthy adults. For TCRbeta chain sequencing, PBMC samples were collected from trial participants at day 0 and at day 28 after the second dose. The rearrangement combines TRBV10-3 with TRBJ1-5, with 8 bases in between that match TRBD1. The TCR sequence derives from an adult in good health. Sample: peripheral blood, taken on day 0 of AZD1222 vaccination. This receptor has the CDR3 CAISAGGEQPQHF. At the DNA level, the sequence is TGTGCCATCAGTGCAGGGGGCGAACAGCCCCAGCATTTT.